Listed below are T cell receptor beta chains from one sample, sequenced in a study of T cell responses to AZD1222 COVID-19 vaccine. The method was immunoSEQ multiplex PCR; TCRdb's version includes in-frame clones alone and lacks a portion of them. The table shows about 120,000 clones, with 85% to 95% occurring only once. Sequenced here: peripheral blood, sampled on day 0 of AZD1222 vaccination. Source of these receptors: an adult in good health. CDR3s include the opening cysteine and the closing phenylalanine or tryptophan. Clone size is given for some rows only: seen once, a few or many times, or a class if the clone is expanded.

abundance | j_gene | v_gene | CDR3aa
- | TRBJ1-3 | TRBV6-5 | CASTQRVGNTIYF
once | TRBJ1-2 | TRBV5-1 | CASSPGGPANYGYTF
- | TRBJ2-5 | TRBV7-9 | CASSGSLWETQYF
once | TRBJ2-7 | TRBV2 | CASSEDRGYEQYF
- | TRBJ1-2 | TRBV19 | CASSIELGYGYTF
- | TRBJ2-5 | TRBV5-1 | CASSRGLAIQETQYF
- | TRBJ2-2 | TRBV29-1 | CSVEPEGLPGELFF
- | TRBJ2-1 | TRBV9 | CASSVWVSGGKFYNEQFF
- | TRBJ2-7 | TRBV5-1 | CASSSSALGHYEQYF
- | TRBJ2-2 | TRBV7-3 | CASSPRQGGIGELFF
once | TRBJ1-5 | TRBV6-1 | CASSEIRGLFGQPQHF
- | TRBJ2-2 | TRBV7-9 | CASSLTGRGEANTGELFF
- | TRBJ1-1 | TRBV5-1 | CASSIRQGGTEAFF
- | TRBJ2-1 | TRBV28 | CASRSGGQGRINEQFF
- | TRBJ1-3 | TRBV10-3 | CAISESKNTFSGNTIYF
- | TRBJ2-7 | TRBV15 | CATSRDRGTYEQYF
- | TRBJ2-3 | TRBV7-9 | CASSSATSGGSTDTQYF
- | TRBJ2-1 | TRBV28 | CASSPSPSNEQFF
- | TRBJ1-6 | TRBV12-5 | CASGLWTVEGSPLHF
- | TRBJ1-1 | TRBV27 | CASSPDGNTEAFF
once | TRBJ1-2 | TRBV30 | CAMPRARDGYTF
- | TRBJ1-5 | TRBV27 | CASSLQGQGQPQHF
- | TRBJ2-7 | TRBV30 | CAWSPRQYEQYF
- | TRBJ1-1 | TRBV16 | CASSQRGNLMNTEAFF
- | TRBJ1-2 | TRBV3-1/TRBV3-2 | CASSRINYGYTF
- | TRBJ1-2 | TRBV10-3 | CAINTPRDGRPNYGYTF
- | TRBJ2-7 | TRBV27 | CASSLSVSYEQYF
- | TRBJ1-6 | TRBV11-3 | CASSPRGGTNSPLHF
- | TRBJ1-5 | TRBV7-9 | CASSQALRQGENQPQHF
- | TRBJ2-5 | TRBV6-1 | CASSEASQSQETQYF
- | TRBJ2-7 | TRBV7-9 | CASSPPTGGSYEQYF
- | TRBJ1-5 | TRBV19 | CASSIAQGANQPQHF
- | TRBJ1-3 | TRBV28 | CASLTGGSGTIYF
- | TRBJ2-1 | TRBV9 | CASSFRGTGGADEQFF
- | TRBJ1-2 | TRBV27 | CASSLYIGPNYGYTF
- | TRBJ1-4 | TRBV9 | CASSAGQGTTNEKLFF
once | TRBJ1-5 | TRBV9 | CASSPGTGGDNRYSNQPQHF
- | TRBJ1-3 | TRBV19 | CASSPGSGNTIYF
once | TRBJ2-2 | TRBV11-3 | CASSLDRPRQGYTGELFF
- | TRBJ1-6 | TRBV6-5 | CASSPRANSPLHF
- | TRBJ1-3 | TRBV3-1/TRBV3-2 | CASSDHRGRGNTIYF
- | TRBJ2-2 | TRBV28 | CASTESRSALNTGELFF
- | TRBJ2-7 | TRBV28 | CASRGHLVSYEQYF
- | TRBJ1-1 | TRBV9 | CASSGLNTEAFF
- | TRBJ2-7 | TRBV27 | CASSPLGGKSEQYF
- | TRBJ1-1 | TRBV3-1/TRBV3-2 | CASSQTGRNTEAFF
- | TRBJ1-2 | TRBV10-3 | CAISGGRDAYGYTF
- | TRBJ1-5 | TRBV3-1/TRBV3-2 | CASSPTGGLNQPQHF
- | TRBJ2-1 | TRBV24-1 | CATSDLLPRDRERFGEQFF
- | TRBJ1-2 | TRBV27 | CASSSQSFERYTF